The 18 T cell receptor beta chains below were found in one sample sequenced in a study of shared clonotypes between healthy human individuals. Some clones are missing from TCRdb's copy, which holds only in-frame ones; the method was immunoSEQ multiplex PCR. The sample lists about 2.4 million clones, more than 90% occurring once. The sequencing sample was made of naive CD4+ T cells sorted from blood. Stated subset: CD45RA+ positively selected. The origin of the receptors is a man between 18 and 29 years old in good health.

V and J are TRBV5-1 and TRBJ2-5, with D possibly matching TRBD1 (5 bases). The V and J ends lost 4 bases and 2 bases respectively, with 12 bases between them. Germline loops: CDR1 SGHRS, CDR2 YFSETQ. The CDR3 is made up of 14 amino acids. CDR3 residues: CASSLPPGQETQYF. CDR3 DNA sequence: TGCGCCAGCAGCCTCCCCCCAGGGCAAGAGACCCAGTACTTC.

CDR3 sequence (DNA): TGTGCCAGTTTCTCTGGAAACACCATATATTTT. Its protein product is CASFSGNTIYF. The chain carries TRBV19 and TRBJ1-3; D is uncertain. The germline V gene encodes CDR1 LNHDA and CDR2 SQIVND (reference sequence). This CDR3 is 11 amino acids long. The V and J ends lost 8 bases and 0 bases respectively, with 2 bases between them.

Here the CDR3 reads CASSLAWQETAYEQYF. Written as DNA, the CDR3 is TGTGCCAGCAGCTTAGCGTGGCAGGAAACCGCCTACGAGCAGTACTTC. The rearrangement uses TRBV7-9 and TRBJ2-7; no reliable D call. Trimming removed 0 bases at V and 2 bases at J, with 14 bases between. Germline loops: CDR1 SEHNR, CDR2 FQNEAQ (reference sequence). CDR3 length equals 16 residues.

The rearrangement links TRBV28 to TRBJ2-7; D possibly matches TRBD1 or TRBD2 (8 bases each). Germline loops: CDR1 MDHEN, CDR2 SYDVKM. The CDR3 spans 18 residues. Trimming removed 3 bases at V and 6 bases at J, with 27 bases between. The CDR3 nucleotides are TGTGCCAGCAGTTTGGACAAGCCCAGGGGGCGGGAGGACCTCGAGCAGTACTTC. It encodes CASSLDKPRGREDLEQYF.

The chain employs TRBV5-4 and TRBJ2-2; 9 positions agree with TRBD2. CDR1 SGHNT and CDR2 YYREEE come from the germline V gene (reference sequence). The CDR3 totals 18 residues. The ends lost 3 bases at V and 1 base at J; junction bases unmatched: 10. CDR3 sequence reads: CASSSGGIAGVNTGELFF. The CDR3 DNA reads as TGTGCCAGCAGCTCGGGTGGTATAGCGGGGGTGAACACCGGGGAGCTGTTTTTT.

This chain connects TRBV18 to TRBJ1-3, with D tentatively TRBD1 (6 bases). CDR3 length: 19 residues. Germline assignment: CDR1 KGHSH and CDR2 LQKENI. Trimming took off 6 bases at V and 0 bases at J, with 24 bases between the two ends. CDR3 sequence (DNA): TGTGCCAGCTCCCCCGGAAGACAGGATCTCTTTAACTCTGGAAACACCATATATTTT. Its protein is CASSPGRQDLFNSGNTIYF. Filled out from reference TRBV18 and TRBJ1-3, the complete variable domain reads NAGVMQNPRHLVRRRGQEARLRCSPMKGHSHVYWYRQLPEEGLKFMVYLQKENIIDESGMPKERFSAEFPKEGPSILRIQQVVRGDSAAYFCASSPGRQDLFNSGNTIYFGEGSWLTVV.

Only one count was recorded for this clone. V is TRBV19 and J is TRBJ2-1; D ambiguous. The CDR3 loop spans 13 amino acids. Germline CDR1 LNHDA, CDR2 SQIVND (reference sequence). The V end lost 5 bases, the J end lost 9 bases, and 14 bases lay between the germline ends. The CDR3 loop reads CASSQHIMSEQFF. The DNA for the CDR3 is TGTGCCAGTAGTCAACACATTATGAGTGAGCAGTTCTTC.

This chain joins TRBV11-2 and TRBJ1-5; D remains ambiguous. The germline V and J ends were trimmed by 4 bases and 1 base, with 8 bases remaining between them. This CDR3 is 14 amino acids long. Germline V gives CDR1 SGHAT, CDR2 FQNNGV. For the CDR3, the DNA is TGTGCCAGCAGCTCGGGCCCCAGCAATCAGCCCCAGCATTTT. Amino acids: CASSSGPSNQPQHF.

The rearrangement uses TRBV6-6 and TRBJ1-6; 11 bases align to TRBD1. The CDR3 is 14 amino acids. In germline, CDR1 is MNHNY, CDR2 SVGAGI (reference sequence). The junction had 3 bases not matched to a gene; V was cut back by 6 bases and J by 8 bases. The CDR3, as DNA: TGTGCCAGCAGCCGGGGACAGGGGGATTCACCCCTCCACTTT. It specifies CASSRGQGDSPLHF.

The sample holds one count of this clone. The genes are TRBV28 and TRBJ1-1, with a weak D call TRBD1 (5 bases). Germline values: CDR1 MDHEN, CDR2 SYDVKM. Trimming took off 2 bases at V and 7 bases at J, with 8 bases between the two ends. The CDR3 is made up of 12 amino acids. The CDR3 sequence is CASSLKGFEAFF. The CDR3 DNA is TGTGCCAGCAGTTTAAAGGGGTTTGAAGCTTTCTTT.

The chain links TRBV6-1 to TRBJ2-7; a possible D gene is TRBD1 (6 bases). Germline values: CDR1 MNHNS, CDR2 SASEGT. The CDR3 is 15 residues long. The germline V and J ends were trimmed by 2 bases and 1 base, with 12 bases remaining between them. The CDR3 sequence is CASSETWDNSYEQYF. The CDR3 coding sequence is TGTGCCAGCAGTGAAACTTGGGACAATTCCTACGAGCAGTACTTC.

Notes on this clone: Other nucleotide sequences from this sample produce the same CDR3. The gene calls are TRBV19 and TRBJ1-1; TRBD1 is a possible D gene (5 bases). V shed 2 bases and J shed 1 base, with 8 bases lying between them. The CDR3 contains 14 residues. Germline CDR1 reads LNHDA; CDR2 reads SQIVND (reference sequence). Here the CDR3 DNA reads TGTGCCAGTAGTATAAGGAGGGGGAACACTGAAGCTTTCTTT. Protein: CASSIRRGNTEAFF. The variable domain in full, completed from reference TRBV19 and TRBJ1-1, reads DGGITQSPKYLFRKEGQNVTLSCEQNLNHDAMYWYRQDPGQGLRLIYYSQIVNDFQKGDIAEGYSVSREKKESFPLTVTSAQKNPTAFYLCASSIRRGNTEAFFGQGTRLTVV.

The gene calls are TRBV30 and TRBJ2-3; 8 bases map to TRBD1. J gave up 6 bases and V 3 bases, and 5 bases lay outside the gene matches. Germline assignment: CDR1 GTSNPN and CDR2 SVGIG (reference sequence). The CDR3 totals 13 residues. The CDR3 sequence: CAWRGTGGDTQYF. The CDR3 nucleotides are TGTGCCTGGAGAGGTACAGGGGGGGATACGCAGTATTTT.

This rearrangement joins TRBV19 to TRBJ1-1; D uncertain. The CDR3 contains 13 residues. Trimming pared 5 bases from V and 0 bases from J, leaving 7 bases between. From germline, CDR1 is LNHDA and CDR2 SQIVND (reference sequence). The CDR3 sequence: CASSSQLNTEAFF. CDR3 in DNA: TGTGCCAGTAGTTCCCAGTTGAACACTGAAGCTTTCTTT. The full variable domain, completed using reference TRBV19 and TRBJ1-1, is DGGITQSPKYLFRKEGQNVTLSCEQNLNHDAMYWYRQDPGQGLRLIYYSQIVNDFQKGDIAEGYSVSREKKESFPLTVTSAQKNPTAFYLCASSSQLNTEAFFGQGTRLTVV.

The chain combines TRBV30 with TRBJ2-3; TRBD2 matches at 7 bases. Germline CDR1 and CDR2: GTSNPN and SVGIG (reference sequence). J was trimmed by 6 bases and V by 2 bases; bases with no gene match: 11. The CDR3 totals 15 residues. The CDR3 DNA is TGTGCCTGGAGTACGGACGGCGGGAGTTGGGATACGCAGTATTTT. Protein: CAWSTDGGSWDTQYF.

The chain joins TRBV7-6 to TRBJ1-3, with 8 bases fitting TRBD1. The germline CDR1 and CDR2 sequences are SGHVS and FNYEAQ. J was trimmed by 3 bases and V by 3 bases; bases with no gene match: 4. This CDR3 is 15 amino acids long. CDR3 DNA sequence: TGTGCCAGCAGCTTGGATGGACAGGGTGGAAACACCATATATTTT. Residues: CASSLDGQGGNTIYF.

The V and J genes are TRBV7-2 and TRBJ2-5, with D perhaps matching TRBD1 (5 bases). V gave up 5 bases and J gave up 4 bases, with 11 bases separating them. The CDR3 loop spans 13 amino acids. Germline V gene sequence: CDR1 SGHTA, CDR2 FQGNSA. The CDR3 reads CASSPGRGETQYF. CDR3 in DNA: TGTGCCAGCAGCCCAGGAAGGGGAGAGACCCAGTACTTC.

CDR3 bases: TGTGCCAGCAGCGTCGATCTCAGGGGGACCGGGGAGCTGTTTTTT. This codes for CASSVDLRGTGELFF. The chain has TRBV9 and TRBJ2-2; 7 bases are a match to TRBD1. Losses at the gene ends were 2 bases for V and 5 bases for J; bases not matched to a gene: 6. Germline loops: CDR1 SGDLS, CDR2 YYNGEE. The CDR3 consists of 15 residues.